These 10 T cell receptor beta chains came from one sample sequenced in a study of cytotoxic CD8 clonotypes in ibrutinib-treated CLL. The repertoire was sequenced with immunoSEQ multiplex PCR; TCRdb's copy has only in-frame clones and lacks some. Of 15,000 to 20,000 clones in the sample, around 81% are singletons; the top ten hold about 17%. Material: PBMCs, obtained before ibrutinib treatment. The source is a human donor with chronic lymphocytic leukemia.

The V and J genes are TRBV27 and TRBJ2-2, with D tentatively TRBD1 (5 bases). The V and J ends lost 5 bases and 8 bases respectively, with 15 bases between them. This CDR3 spans 14 amino acids. Germline assignment: CDR1 MNHEY and CDR2 SMNVEV (reference sequence). The CDR3 DNA reads TGTGCCAGCAGTAGCTGGGGCTGGTGGGGGGAGCTGTTTTTT. It yields the protein CASSSWGWWGELFF.

The chain uses TRBV7-3 and TRBJ2-1; the match to TRBD2 covers 16 bases. The V and J ends lost 6 bases and 7 bases, in that order; junction bases with no gene match: 6. This CDR3 comprises 16 residues. The germline V gene has CDR1 SGHTA and CDR2 FQGTGA. The CDR3 region is CASRLGTSGRGNEQFF. The CDR3 nucleotides are TGTGCCAGCAGACTAGGGACTAGCGGGAGGGGTAATGAGCAGTTCTTC. The full variable domain, its missing parts supplied by reference TRBV7-3 and TRBJ2-1, is GAGVSQTPSNKVTEKGKYVELRCDPISGHTALYWYRQSLGQGPEFLIYFQGTGAADDSGLPNDRFFAVRPEGSVSTLKIQRTERGDSAVYLCASRLGTSGRGNEQFFGPGTRLTVL.

This rearrangement joins TRBV9 to TRBJ2-7; no clear D. The germline CDR1 and CDR2 sequences are SGDLS and YYNGEE. The CDR3 runs 15 residues. V was clipped by 0 bases and J by 7 bases, with 17 bases between them. The CDR3 region is CASSVDLGTEGEQYF. CDR3 bases: TGTGCCAGCAGCGTAGATCTAGGAACCGAAGGAGAGCAGTACTTC.

This rearrangement joins TRBV7-9 to TRBJ2-7; D gene ambiguous. V was cut by 5 bases and J by 2 bases, with 4 bases left in between. CDR1 is SEHNR and CDR2 is FQNEAQ in the germline V gene (reference sequence). The CDR3 length is 11 residues. For the CDR3, the DNA is TGTGCCAGCAGCACGACCTACGAGCAGTACTTC. It is translated as CASSTTYEQYF.

The chain combines TRBV18 with TRBJ2-2; 9 bases map to TRBD2. The CDR3 has 16 amino acids. The V gene end was trimmed by 1 base and the J gene end by 3 bases; junction bases not matched to a gene: 3. Per the germline V gene, CDR1 is KGHSH and CDR2 is LQKENI. The CDR3 DNA is TGTGCCAGCTCACCACTAGCGGGAGCCCACACCGGGGAGCTGTTTTTT. This codes for CASSPLAGAHTGELFF.

The chain combines TRBV4-3 with TRBJ1-5; TRBD1 matches at 7 bases. The CDR3 covers 15 residues. The germline gives CDR1 LGHNA, CDR2 YSLEER. The junction had 3 bases not matched to a gene; V was cut back by 0 bases and J by 4 bases. CDR3 sequence: CASSQDGTANQPQHF. CDR3 DNA sequence: TGCGCCAGCAGCCAAGATGGGACAGCTAATCAGCCCCAGCATTTT.

This chain uses TRBV19 with TRBJ1-1; D is possibly TRBD1 (5 bases). The CDR3 runs 14 residues. The germline CDR1 and CDR2 sequences are LNHDA and SQIVND (reference sequence). V was clipped by 3 bases and J by 1 base, with 9 bases between them. The DNA for the CDR3 is TGTGCCAGTAGTATTTCGGGGACGAACACTGAAGCTTTCTTT. Its protein is CASSISGTNTEAFF. Supplemented by reference TRBV19 and TRBJ1-1, the full variable domain reads DGGITQSPKYLFRKEGQNVTLSCEQNLNHDAMYWYRQDPGQGLRLIYYSQIVNDFQKGDIAEGYSVSREKKESFPLTVTSAQKNPTAFYLCASSISGTNTEAFFGQGTRLTVV.

The chain couples TRBV5-8 to TRBJ2-7, with a tentative D call TRBD2 (6 bases). This CDR3 has 17 amino acids. Germline V gives CDR1 SGHTS, CDR2 YDEGEE. V lost 4 bases to trimming and J lost 2 bases, with 22 bases between them. DNA for the CDR3: TGTGCCAGCAGCCCCCAGCCGGCGGGGAAGGTCCCCTACGAGCAGTACTTC. Its translation is CASSPQPAGKVPYEQYF.

This sequence joins TRBV2 and TRBJ1-5; 11 bases map to TRBD1. This CDR3 contains 15 residues. Germline V gives CDR1 SNHLY, CDR2 FYNNEI. Trimming at V came to 4 bases and at J to 5 bases, leaving 4 bases not matched to a gene. This CDR3 reads CASSVGQGDYQPQHF. The CDR3 DNA is TGTGCCAGCAGTGTGGGACAGGGGGATTATCAGCCCCAGCATTTT. Looking up the rest from reference TRBV2 and TRBJ1-5 gives the full variable domain: EPEVTQTPSHQVTQMGQEVILRCVPISNHLYFYWYRQILGQKVEFLVSFYNNEISEKSEIFDDQFSVERPDGSNFTLKIRSTKLEDSAMYFCASSVGQGDYQPQHFGDGTRLSIL.

The V and J genes are TRBV5-4 and TRBJ2-3; 7 positions agree with TRBD2. V lost 4 bases, J lost 0 bases, and 14 bases stayed unmatched. Germline-derived CDR1 and CDR2 are SGHNT and YYREEE (reference sequence). This CDR3 contains 18 residues. The CDR3 DNA is TGTGCCAGCAGCCCCGGACTAGTGCCCGTCACTAGCACAGATACGCAGTATTTT. Translated: CASSPGLVPVTSTDTQYF.